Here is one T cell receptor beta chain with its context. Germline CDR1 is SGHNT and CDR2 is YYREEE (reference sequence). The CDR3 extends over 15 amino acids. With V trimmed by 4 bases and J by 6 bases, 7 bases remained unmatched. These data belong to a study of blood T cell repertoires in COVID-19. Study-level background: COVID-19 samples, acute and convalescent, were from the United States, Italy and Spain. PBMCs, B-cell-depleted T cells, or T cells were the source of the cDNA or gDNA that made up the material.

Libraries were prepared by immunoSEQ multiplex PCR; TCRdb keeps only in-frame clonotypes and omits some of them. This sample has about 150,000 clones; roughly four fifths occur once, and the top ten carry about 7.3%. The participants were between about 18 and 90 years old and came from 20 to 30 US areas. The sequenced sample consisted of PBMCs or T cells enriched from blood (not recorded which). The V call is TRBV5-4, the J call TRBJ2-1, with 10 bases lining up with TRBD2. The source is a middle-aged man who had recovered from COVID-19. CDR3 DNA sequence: TGTGCCAGCAGCCTCATAGCGGGGGGTGGCAATGAGCAGTTCTTC. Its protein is CASSLIAGGGNEQFF.